These 13 T cell receptor beta chains came from one sample sequenced in a study of T-cell reconstitution after alpha-beta-depleted transplantation in children. Library preparation (for TCRbeta) was performed with unique molecular identifiers. TCRdb fed the PCR reads into MiXCR, producing one record per CDR3 protein. The data show 200,000 to 300,000 distinct CDR3 sequences, approximately 8% seen once. Here the sequenced sample was PBMCs, mostly from graft donor cells, taken 180 days after TCRalphabeta/CD19-depleted stem cell transplant. The receptors were gathered from a male patient younger than 18 who had a stem cell transplant for acute lymphoblastic leukemia, so the T cells may come from the graft donor.

This clonotype was seen at least ten times. This chain connects TRBV5-5 to TRBJ1-4; weak D call: TRBD1 (5 bases). The CDR3 contains 15 residues. Germline CDR1 SGHKS, CDR2 YYEKEE (reference sequence). Deletions cut 4 bases from V and 5 bases from J, with 15 bases between. CDR3 amino acids: CASSRGSNSNEKLFF. CDR3 in DNA: TGTGCCAGCAGCCGGGGGTCCAACTCAAATGAAAAACTGTTTTTT.

This clonotype was counted ten times or more. This chain uses TRBV12-3 or TRBV12-4 with TRBJ1-3, with TRBD1 identical over 9 bases. V was clipped by 7 bases and J by 2 bases; unmatched bases: 9. CDR3 length equals 16 residues. CDR3: CASKRGTGTTGNTIYF. DNA for the CDR3: TGTGCCAGCAAGAGGGGGACAGGGACCACTGGAAACACCATATATTTT.

This clonotype was counted at least ten times. The chain is built from TRBV27 and TRBJ1-5; 7 bases fit TRBD1. CDR3 length: 14 amino acids. The germline V gene has CDR1 MNHEY and CDR2 SMNVEV (reference sequence). The J segment lost 3 bases and the V segment lost 4 bases, leaving 3 bases of the junction unmatched. The CDR3 loop is CASSWRGPNQPQHF. The DNA of the CDR3 is TGTGCCAGCAGTTGGAGGGGGCCCAATCAGCCCCAGCATTTT.

This clonotype was observed many times. The rearrangement joins TRBV7-2 to TRBJ2-2, with D perhaps TRBD1 or TRBD2 (5 bases each). V was shortened by 8 bases and J by 1 base, with 11 bases between the two germline ends. Germline CDR1 is SGHTA and CDR2 is FQGNSA. The CDR3 contains 14 residues. The CDR3 reads CASRGRWNTGELFF. DNA of the CDR3: TGTGCCAGCCGGGGACGGTGGAACACCGGGGAGCTGTTTTTT. Drawing the rest from reference TRBV7-2 and TRBJ2-2, the complete variable domain is GAGVSQSPSNKVTEKGKDVELRCDPISGHTALYWYRQSLGQGLEFLIYFQGNSAPDKSGLPSDRFSAERTGGSVSTLTIQRTQQEDSAVYLCASRGRWNTGELFFGEGSRLTVL.

There are a few counts of this clonotype. The genes are TRBV24-1 and TRBJ2-5; 9 bases match TRBD1. Trimming at V came to 0 bases and at J to 4 bases, leaving 5 bases not matched to a gene. The germline gives CDR1 KGHDR, CDR2 SFDVKD. CDR3 length equals 16 residues. The CDR3 nucleotides read TGTGCCACCAGTGATTTGCGGGGACAGGGTGCAGAGACCCAGTACTTC. This codes for CATSDLRGQGAETQYF.

This clonotype was seen repeatedly, ten times or more. V and J are TRBV12-3 or TRBV12-4 and TRBJ1-4; unclear D gene. The V end was cut by 3 bases, the J end by 4 bases, with 12 bases between. There are 15 residues in the CDR3. CDR3 loop: CASSFKTPFNEKLFF. DNA for the CDR3: TGTGCCAGCAGTTTTAAGACCCCCTTTAATGAAAAACTGTTTTTT.

At least ten counts were recorded for this clonotype. This chain joins TRBV12-3 or TRBV12-4 and TRBJ1-1; D is ambiguous. CDR3 length: 13 residues. Trimming cost V 1 base and J 3 bases, with 6 bases left between them. The CDR3 loop is CASSLGGDTEAFF. The CDR3, as DNA: TGTGCCAGCAGTTTAGGGGGAGACACTGAAGCTTTCTTT.

The chain recombines TRBV5-1 with TRBJ1-2; 8 nucleotides line up with TRBD1. Germline V gene lookup returns CDR1 SGHRS and CDR2 YFSETQ. This CDR3 contains 13 residues. V shed 3 bases, J shed 8 bases, and the junction held 6 bases outside the gene matches. CDR3: CASSYQGADGYTF. DNA for the CDR3: TGCGCCAGCAGCTATCAGGGGGCTGACGGCTACACCTTC.

This clonotype showed up many times. The V gene is TRBV6-5, the J gene TRBJ2-1; D gene unclear. Per the germline V gene, CDR1 is MNHEY and CDR2 is SVGAGI. The V end lost 0 bases, the J end lost 3 bases, and 3 bases lay between the germline ends. The CDR3 is 13 amino acids. Written as DNA, the CDR3 is TGTGCCAGCAGTTACTCCGACTACAATGAGCAGTTCTTC. It yields the protein CASSYSDYNEQFF.

This clonotype appeared many times. The rearrangement uses TRBV6-5 and TRBJ2-3; TRBD1 or TRBD2 may be the D gene (5 bases each). The CDR3 is 17 amino acids. CDR1 and CDR2 from the germline V gene are MNHEY and SVGAGI. The V end was cut by 4 bases, the J end by 2 bases, with 19 bases between. CDR3 coding DNA: TGTGCCAGCAGTTCCCCTAGGGACCCTCTCTACACAGATACGCAGTATTTT. Translating gives CASSSPRDPLYTDTQYF.

In its sample, this clonotype was seen many times. The chain couples TRBV29-1 to TRBJ2-2; 7 nucleotides match TRBD2. Trimming took 4 bases from V and 0 from J; bases not matched to a gene: 2. CDR3 size: 14 residues. Germline V gives CDR1 SQVTM, CDR2 ANQGSEA. The CDR3 sequence is CSVGSGTNTGELFF. The CDR3 nucleotides read TGCAGCGTTGGCAGCGGGACGAACACCGGGGAGCTGTTTTTT.

In this sample, this clonotype turned up many times. The gene calls are TRBV12-3 or TRBV12-4 and TRBJ1-5; 7 nucleotides agree with TRBD1. The CDR3 is made up of 15 amino acids. J lost 4 bases, V lost 1 base, and 4 bases had no gene match. The CDR3 region is CASSLGQGGNQPQHF. DNA of the CDR3: TGTGCCAGCAGTTTAGGACAGGGAGGAAATCAGCCCCAGCATTTT.

This clonotype was recorded many times. The CDR3 reads CAISESWGTGTEAFF. The CDR3 nucleotides read TGTGCCATCAGTGAGTCTTGGGGGACCGGCACTGAAGCTTTCTTT. The chain recombines TRBV10-3 with TRBJ1-1; D is perhaps TRBD1 (5 bases). The CDR3 is 15 residues long. V lost 0 bases and J 4 bases, leaving 12 bases between the germline ends. CDR1 and CDR2 from the germline V gene are ENHRY and SYGVKD.